Many counts were recorded for the clone carrying this T cell receptor (beta chain). The sample originates from a study of T cells in Graves' hyperthyroidism and ophthalmopathy. Study background: The blood sample was taken at first diagnosis, before treatment began.

Diagnoses were established using clinical symptoms, serum thyroxine and TRAb, thyroid ultrasound and orbital computed tomography. TCR beta CDR3 sequences were amplified from RNA transcripts. The HTBI primer set drove a first-round RT-PCR of the TCR CDR3. In TCRdb, the multiplex PCR reads were re-called with MiXCR into one record per CDR3 protein. Among approximately 600,000 distinct CDR3 sequences listed, approximately 15% were seen once. V was pared by 7 bases and J by 4 bases, with 13 bases between. The CDR3 is 13 amino acids. This receptor was taken from a woman in her thirties with Graves' hyperthyroidism that later progressed to Graves' ophthalmopathy. Input material: blood. This chain links TRBV12-3 or TRBV12-4 with TRBJ1-2; D gene unclear. In DNA, the CDR3 is TGTGCCAGCACCGGTCGGCCATCCTATGGCTACACCTTC. Amino acid sequence: CASTGRPSYGYTF.